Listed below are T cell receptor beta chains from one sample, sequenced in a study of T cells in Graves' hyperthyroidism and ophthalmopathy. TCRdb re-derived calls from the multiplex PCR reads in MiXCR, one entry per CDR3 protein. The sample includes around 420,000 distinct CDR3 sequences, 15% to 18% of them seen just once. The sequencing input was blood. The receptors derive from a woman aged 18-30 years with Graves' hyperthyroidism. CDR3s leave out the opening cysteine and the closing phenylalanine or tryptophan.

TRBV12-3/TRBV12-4,ASSPHRGETYEQY
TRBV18,ASSPFRQGAGELF
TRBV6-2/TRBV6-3,ASSYSWGAGQPQH
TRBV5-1,ASSLAGTSGGTSTDTQY
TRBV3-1,ASSQEGFGETQY
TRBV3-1,ASSPGTGPSYEQY
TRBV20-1,SVRPENYYEQY
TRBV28,ASRPGPYEQY
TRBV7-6,ASSPGTARLGYGYT
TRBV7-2,ASSPGGTSYEQY
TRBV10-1,ASSDPGQPNTEAF
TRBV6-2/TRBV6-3,ASSYSGPQLREQF
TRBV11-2,ASSLENNEQF
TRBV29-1,SARRQEGVDEAKNIQY
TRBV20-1,SARSPAGGYEQY
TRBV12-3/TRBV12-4,ASSNRDREETQY
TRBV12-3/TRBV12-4,ASSPYRAGYERY
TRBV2,ASSRETGEEVEQY
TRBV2,ASTSGTAYNEQF
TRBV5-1,ASALAGGDDNEQF
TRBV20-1,SAGTPTGPDTQY
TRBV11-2,ASSSGQTNTQY
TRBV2,ASSGGEVEKLF
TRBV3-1,ASSQGVAANEKLF
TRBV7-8,ASSLAAAGGPTDTQY
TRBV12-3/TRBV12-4,ASSWGGHTEAF
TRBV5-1,ASSTGQQNTEAF
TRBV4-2,ASSQDPDPYEQY
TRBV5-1,ASSLTKTSGSETQY
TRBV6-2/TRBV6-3,ASSLVAYTDTQY
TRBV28,ASTGLAAVSYNEQF
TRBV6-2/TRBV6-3,ASSDHPAGGGGGGELF
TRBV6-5,ASSYGSGNRPQH
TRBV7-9,ASSTGLAGPGELF
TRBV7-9,ASSQGLAGGFHTQY
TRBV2,ASSEDAGRWNYGYT
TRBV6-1,ASSEDGPGYNQPQH
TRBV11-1,ASRQGAWTGELF
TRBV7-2,ASSSSARDYGYT
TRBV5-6,ASSWSGRDDEQY
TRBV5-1,ASSLGKSSGNTIY
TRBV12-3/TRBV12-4,ATERGRRGELF
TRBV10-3,AISGDSGSGYT
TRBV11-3,ASSLSGPGANVLT
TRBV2,ASHRERVSANYGYT
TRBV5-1,ASSFRGTGAYYGYT
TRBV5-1,ASSFYPTSGRYEQY
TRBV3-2,ASSQDRGGDTDTQY
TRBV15,ATSRDKLAYEQY
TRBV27,ASSANRGAYEQY
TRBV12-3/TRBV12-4,ASSSGQWSYGYT
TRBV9,ASSVGSPGVAYEQY
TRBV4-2,ASSQPEAGAGEQF
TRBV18,ASSPGVLGEKLF
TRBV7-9,ASSQQGDNSPLH
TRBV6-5,ASRYRGELRIQY
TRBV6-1,ASSEPFGASGRKYEQY
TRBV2,ASGPRSEQY
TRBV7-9,ASRPDRRNTEAF